One sample yielded the 12 T cell receptor beta chains listed below, sequenced in a study of cytomegalovirus exposure and HLA in healthy donors. It was with 60 Vbeta and 13 Jbeta primers that the PCR ran. Data came from immunoSEQ multiplex PCR; TCRdb stores just in-frame clones and leaves some out. This sample carries fewer than 200,000 clones, 80% of them seen once, and the ten largest clones take 0.6% to 0.7%. The sample taken for sequencing was PBMCs. All receptors derive from a boy aged 10-17 years in good health and CMV-seronegative.

This sequence joins TRBV30 and TRBJ1-1, with 7 bases matching TRBD1. The J segment lost 3 bases and the V segment lost 2 bases, leaving 3 bases of the junction unmatched. The CDR3 has 13 residues. Germline V gene lookup returns CDR1 GTSNPN and CDR2 SVGIG (reference sequence). The CDR3 protein is CAWSTGVDTEAFF. Here the CDR3 DNA reads TGTGCCTGGAGTACAGGGGTAGACACTGAAGCTTTCTTT.

V usage is TRBV9 and J usage is TRBJ1-1; tentatively, D is TRBD1 (6 bases). Germline V gene sequence: CDR1 SGDLS, CDR2 YYNGEE. CDR3 length: 17 residues. Trimming removed 3 bases from V and 1 base from J, with 19 bases in between. CDR3 loop: CASSATRTEVRNTEAFF. The CDR3 nucleotides read TGTGCCAGCAGCGCAACCCGGACAGAAGTACGGAACACTGAAGCTTTCTTT.

This chain uses TRBV30 with TRBJ1-2; D is unresolved. CDR1 GTSNPN and CDR2 SVGIG come from the germline V gene (reference sequence). The CDR3 contains 14 residues. V shed 0 bases and J shed 3 bases, with 11 bases lying between them. In DNA, the CDR3 is TGTGCCTGGAGTGTAAGGAACAGCCACTATGGCTACACCTTC. Its protein is CAWSVRNSHYGYTF. The entire variable domain, with the rest obtained from reference TRBV30 and TRBJ1-2, is as follows: SQTIHQWPATLVQPVGSPLSLECTVEGTSNPNLYWYRQAAGRGLQLLFYSVGIGQISSEVPQNLSASRPQDRQFILSSKKLLLSDSGFYLCAWSVRNSHYGYTFGSGTRLTVV.

The V gene is TRBV2, the J gene TRBJ2-1; TRBD2 is a possible D gene (5 bases). Trimming left V 9 bases short and J 5 bases short, with 11 bases between. The CDR3 length is 12 residues. Germline V gene sequence: CDR1 SNHLY, CDR2 FYNNEI. CDR3 region: CASLDGNNEQFF. The CDR3, as DNA: TGTGCCAGTCTTGACGGGAACAATGAGCAGTTCTTC.

This chain uses TRBV11-2 with TRBJ2-7; 13 bases map to TRBD2. With V trimmed by 5 bases and J by 6 bases, 7 bases remained unmatched. Germline lookup yields CDR1 SGHAT and CDR2 FQNNGV. CDR3 length equals 15 residues. The CDR3 region has the DNA TGTGCCAGCAGCGTCTCGGGACTAGCGGGATCCGAGCAGTACTTC. Translating it yields CASSVSGLAGSEQYF.

The rearrangement joins TRBV9 to TRBJ2-6; D might be TRBD2 (5 bases). The length of the CDR3 is 16 residues. V was pared by 0 bases and J by 4 bases, with 11 bases between. Germline CDR1 SGDLS, CDR2 YYNGEE. The CDR3 sequence is CASSVGGRPGANVLTF. The DNA of the CDR3 is TGTGCCAGCAGCGTAGGAGGGCGCCCCGGGGCCAACGTCCTGACTTTC.

The genes are TRBV9 and TRBJ1-4; 9 bases agree with TRBD1. Losses at the gene ends were 3 bases for V and 4 bases for J; bases not matched to a gene: 4. The CDR3 spans 15 residues. The germline V gene encodes CDR1 SGDLS and CDR2 YYNGEE. This chain's CDR3 is CASSGGQGGNEKLFF. CDR3 nucleotides: TGTGCCAGCAGCGGGGGACAGGGCGGTAATGAAAAACTGTTTTTT. The full variable domain, its missing parts supplied by reference TRBV9 and TRBJ1-4, is DSGVTQTPKHLITATGQRVTLRCSPRSGDLSVYWYQQSLDQGLQFLIQYYNGEERAKGNILERFSAQQFPDLHSELNLSSLELGDSALYFCASSGGQGGNEKLFFGSGTQLSVL.

V is TRBV5-4 and J is TRBJ2-7; 11 nucleotides agree with TRBD2. This CDR3 spans 19 amino acids. Germline-derived CDR1 and CDR2 are SGHNT and YYREEE (reference sequence). The V and J ends lost 0 bases and 0 bases, in that order; junction bases with no gene match: 11. The DNA of the CDR3 is TGTGCCAGCAGCTTGGTTTGGTCTAGCGGGAGGTTGAGCTCCTACGAGCAGTACTTC. Translating gives CASSLVWSSGRLSSYEQYF.

This chain connects TRBV30 to TRBJ2-7, with 10 bases that match TRBD1. Germline CDR1 is GTSNPN and CDR2 is SVGIG (reference sequence). V shed 7 bases, J shed 3 bases, and the junction held 6 bases outside the gene matches. This CDR3 is 13 amino acids long. The CDR3 protein is CAFTGTGDYEQYF. The CDR3 nucleotides read TGTGCCTTTACCGGGACAGGGGACTACGAGCAGTACTTC.

The V call is TRBV4-3, the J call TRBJ2-4, with 8 bases identical to TRBD2. This CDR3 contains 18 residues. V shed 0 bases and J 5 bases; nucleotides not matched to a gene: 12. Germline V CDR1 and CDR2: LGHNA, YSLEER. CDR3 region: CASSQDMTSAPKENIQYF. In DNA form, the CDR3 reads TGCGCCAGCAGCCAAGATATGACTAGCGCCCCAAAGGAAAACATTCAGTACTTC.

J is TRBJ1-1 and V is TRBV21-1. TRBV21-1 is termed a pseudogene. CDR3 length: 15 residues. The chain's CDR3 is CASSKEGTTGTEAFF. DNA of the CDR3: TGTGCCAGCAGCAAAGAAGGAACAACGGGAACTGAAGCTTTCTTT.

A note on this clone: An end of the junction does not agree with germline; a read error may underlie this. The rearrangement joins TRBV7-7 to TRBJ2-1, with 11 nucleotides matching TRBD2. CDR1 and CDR2 (germline): SSHAT, FNYEAQ (reference sequence). The length of the CDR3 is 16 residues. CDR3 amino acids: CASSLALAGGTNEQFF. The CDR3 coding sequence is TGTGCTAGCAGCTTAGCCCTAGCGGGAGGAACGAATGAGCAGTTCTTC.